The next 28 T cell receptor beta chains were all read from a single sample in a study of pediatric ulcerative colitis. Clones were sequenced by immunoSEQ multiplex PCR, and TCRdb holds only the in-frame ones, with some missing. The sample has about 60,000 clones, more than 75% seen once. Sequencing input: blood. These receptors were collected from a boy aged 10-17 years who was a control in a study of pediatric ulcerative colitis.

This chain joins TRBV2 and TRBJ1-2, with a tentative D call TRBD1 (6 bases). V dropped 0 bases and J dropped 1 base, with 15 bases sitting between them. In germline, CDR1 is SNHLY, CDR2 FYNNEI. There are 17 residues in the CDR3. CDR3 sequence (DNA): TGTGCCAGCAGTGAAGCGCTTGCCGGGGGCCTTAACTATGGCTACACCTTC. It translates to CASSEALAGGLNYGYTF.

The chain links TRBV23-1 to TRBJ1-1, with 9 bases matching TRBD1. TRBV23-1 is assigned to the ORF class and has an uncertain function. J gave up 4 bases and V 8 bases, and 17 bases lay outside the gene matches. This CDR3 has 17 residues. CDR3: CASFRLEPGQGGTEAFF. CDR3 coding DNA: TGCGCCAGCTTTCGCCTTGAGCCGGGACAGGGTGGCACTGAAGCTTTCTTT.

The chain joins TRBV23-1 to TRBJ1-4; 7 nucleotides agree with TRBD1. TRBV23-1 is recorded as an ORF, its role being uncertain. The trim removed 7 bases at V and 3 bases at J, leaving 5 bases unmatched. CDR3 length: 14 amino acids. CDR3 in DNA: TGCGCCAGCACTAGACAGGGTGCTAATGAAAAACTGTTTTTT. Encoded protein: CASTRQGANEKLFF.

The rearrangement links TRBV18 to TRBJ2-1, with a weak D call TRBD2 (5 bases). CDR3 length equals 13 residues. CDR1 and CDR2 from the germline V gene are KGHSH and LQKENI. The V and J ends lost 2 bases and 9 bases respectively, with 11 bases between them. The DNA of the CDR3 is TGTGCCAGCTCACCAGTCCAGGAGGTTGAGCAGTTCTTC. The encoded protein is CASSPVQEVEQFF.

This clone was seen once. The chain couples TRBV18 to TRBJ1-1, with D maybe TRBD1 (5 bases). Per the germline V gene, CDR1 is KGHSH and CDR2 is LQKENI. The CDR3 consists of 15 residues. Trimming stripped 3 bases from V and 6 bases from J, with 17 bases between. DNA for the CDR3: TGTGCCAGCTCACCCTCCGGGACGGCGGGGTCTGAAGCTTTCTTT. Its protein is CASSPSGTAGSEAFF.

The CDR3 protein is CASSSATYEQYF. The CDR3 bases are TGTGCCAGCAGCTCGGCCACCTACGAGCAGTACTTC. The chain recombines TRBV5-6 with TRBJ2-7; D gene uncertain. Trimming stripped 3 bases from V and 2 bases from J, with 6 bases between. Germline V gene lookup returns CDR1 SGHDT and CDR2 YYEEEE. The length of the CDR3 is 12 residues.

This sequence joins TRBV5-1 and TRBJ2-7; D possibly corresponds to TRBD1 (7 bases). Germline V gene lookup returns CDR1 SGHRS and CDR2 YFSETQ. The CDR3 has 14 residues. V was trimmed by 4 bases and J by 5 bases, leaving 16 bases between them. CDR3 coding DNA: TGCGCCAGCAGCCCCTGGACAGGAGGGGACGAGCAGTACTTC. Amino acids: CASSPWTGGDEQYF.

V is TRBV28 and J is TRBJ2-2; unclear D gene. V was cut by 8 bases and J by 4 bases, with 20 bases left in between. This CDR3 comprises 16 residues. Per the germline V gene, CDR1 is MDHEN and CDR2 is SYDVKM. The CDR3: CASRKATFAFTGELFF. CDR3 coding DNA: TGTGCCAGCCGAAAAGCGACATTTGCGTTCACCGGGGAGCTGTTTTTT.

The V and J genes are TRBV11-2 and TRBJ1-6; D not certain. This CDR3 comprises 16 residues. Between the trimmed V and J ends, which lost 2 bases and 7 bases, there was a span of 15 bases. Germline values: CDR1 SGHAT, CDR2 FQNNGV. The CDR3 DNA reads as TGTGCCAGCAGCTTAAGCCCCGGCGGACCCAATTCACCCCTCCACTTT. Translating it yields CASSLSPGGPNSPLHF.

The J gene is TRBJ2-1, the V gene TRBV5-1; D is ambiguous. This CDR3 is built from 15 residues. Germline CDR1 and CDR2: SGHRS and YFSETQ. Trimming took 2 bases from V and 1 from J, leaving 10 bases between them. CDR3 residues: CASSFYVGSYNEQFF. The DNA of the CDR3 is TGCGCCAGCAGCTTCTATGTAGGATCCTACAATGAGCAGTTCTTC.

This rearrangement joins TRBV5-1 to TRBJ2-1; 10 nucleotides align to TRBD1. CDR3 length equals 15 residues. Germline lookup yields CDR1 SGHRS and CDR2 YFSETQ. V lost 3 bases to trimming and J lost 3 bases; unmatched junction nucleotides: 3. Here the CDR3 DNA reads TGCGCCAGCAGCTCTGGACAGGGGGGCTACAATGAGCAGTTCTTC. Amino acids: CASSSGQGGYNEQFF.

The rearrangement joins TRBV5-6 to TRBJ2-2; TRBD1 might be the D (5 bases). CDR1 SGHDT and CDR2 YYEEEE come from the germline V gene. This CDR3 region has 15 residues. V gave up 0 bases and J gave up 6 bases, with 12 bases separating them. The CDR3 reads CASSLGRGIAGELFF. CDR3 DNA: TGTGCCAGCAGCTTGGGTAGGGGTATAGCCGGGGAGCTGTTTTTT.

This chain joins TRBV9 and TRBJ2-1; 10 bases match TRBD2. Germline V gene lookup returns CDR1 SGDLS and CDR2 YYNGEE. The CDR3 extends over 14 amino acids. V dropped 2 bases and J dropped 7; count of bases not matched to a gene: 3. The CDR3 DNA reads TGTGCCAGCAGCGTGCCTAGCGGGGGAAATGAGCAGTTCTTC. Amino acids: CASSVPSGGNEQFF.

This clone showed up just once. The chain couples TRBV6-6 to TRBJ2-7; no clear D gene. V was shortened by 5 bases and J by 3 bases, with 5 bases between the two germline ends. CDR1 is MNHNY and CDR2 is SVGAGI in the germline V gene (reference sequence). The CDR3 consists of 11 residues. CDR3 DNA sequence: TGTGCCAGCAGTCAAATCTACGAGCAGTACTTC. Translated: CASSQIYEQYF.

The chain employs TRBV4-1 and TRBJ2-5, with a possible D match to TRBD1 (5 bases). Per the germline V gene, CDR1 is MGHRA and CDR2 is YSYEKL. V dropped 2 bases and J dropped 2 bases, with 12 bases sitting between them. The CDR3 is 15 residues long. The CDR3 region has the DNA TGCGCCAGCAGCCAAACGATTGACAGACAAGAGACCCAGTACTTC. Amino acid sequence: CASSQTIDRQETQYF.

The rearrangement uses TRBV25-1 and TRBJ2-1; D is ambiguous. The germline V gene encodes CDR1 MGHDK and CDR2 SYGVNS. The CDR3 consists of 12 residues. Trimming took off 5 bases at V and 9 bases at J, with 11 bases between the two ends. CDR3: CASSPSLIEQFF. CDR3 sequence (DNA): TGTGCCAGCAGTCCCAGCCTGATTGAGCAGTTCTTC. Combining the CDR3 with reference TRBV25-1 and TRBJ2-1 gives the whole variable domain EADIYQTPRYLVIGTGKKITLECSQTMGHDKMYWYQQDPGMELHLIHYSYGVNSTEKGDLSSESTVSRIRTEHFPLTLESARPSHTSQYLCASSPSLIEQFFGPGTRLTVL.

The V and J genes are TRBV6-5 and TRBJ2-7, with a possible D match to TRBD2 (6 bases). Trimming shortened V by 6 bases and J by 5 bases, and 11 bases separated the two germline ends. The CDR3 sequence is 12 residues long. Germline CDR1 MNHEY, CDR2 SVGAGI. The CDR3 spells CASRRGGDEQYF. The CDR3 DNA sequence: TGTGCCAGCAGACGTGGAGGGGACGAGCAGTACTTC.

The V gene is TRBV4-1, the J gene TRBJ2-3; TRBD2 agrees at 11 bases. CDR1 is MGHRA, CDR2 YSYEKL, per germline. V shed 1 base and J 5 bases; nucleotides not matched to a gene: 8. The CDR3 has 17 amino acids. The CDR3 spells CASSQAILAGGRDTQYF. The CDR3 DNA follows: TGCGCCAGCAGCCAAGCCATCCTAGCGGGAGGTAGAGATACGCAGTATTTT.

The chain is built from TRBV10-3 and TRBJ2-1, with 8 nucleotides matching TRBD1. The germline V gene has CDR1 ENHRY and CDR2 SYGVKD. With V trimmed by 1 base and J by 2 bases, 1 base remained unmatched. The CDR3 has 15 residues. CDR3 nucleotide sequence: TGTGCCATCAGTGAGTTACAGGGGGCCTACAATGAGCAGTTCTTC. This codes for CAISELQGAYNEQFF.

The V and J genes are TRBV27 and TRBJ2-1; the match to TRBD2 covers 11 bases. The length of the CDR3 is 17 residues. After removal of 0 bases from V and 7 bases from J, the junction contained 8 bases not matched to a gene. The germline V gene has CDR1 MNHEY and CDR2 SMNVEV (reference sequence). CDR3: CASSLSSGRAPGNEQFF. The CDR3 region has the DNA TGTGCCAGCAGTTTATCTAGCGGGAGGGCCCCGGGGAATGAGCAGTTCTTC.

This chain connects TRBV5-1 to TRBJ1-1; D not certain. Germline CDR1 SGHRS, CDR2 YFSETQ. Trimming cost V 5 bases and J 3 bases, with 17 bases left between them. This CDR3 has 15 residues. CDR3 DNA sequence: TGCGCCAGCAGTATGAGGGAGTTTTCGGACACTGAAGCTTTCTTT. It specifies CASSMREFSDTEAFF.

The chain employs TRBV7-6 and TRBJ2-7, with 8 bases identical to TRBD2. This CDR3 region has 17 residues. With 3 bases clipped from V and 2 bases from J, the junction kept 12 bases outside the gene matches. CDR1 and CDR2 (germline): SGHVS, FNYEAQ. CDR3 sequence: CASSFGMVGGGTYEQYF. The DNA for the CDR3 is TGTGCCAGCAGCTTTGGAATGGTCGGGGGGGGTACCTACGAGCAGTACTTC. Based on the CDR3 plus reference TRBV7-6 and TRBJ2-7, the full variable domain is GAGVSQSPRYKVTKRGQDVALRCDPISGHVSLYWYRQALGQGPEFLTYFNYEAQQDKSGLPNDRFSAERPEGSISTLTIQRTEQRDSAMYRCASSFGMVGGGTYEQYFGPGTRLTVT.

The V gene is TRBV6-1, the J gene TRBJ2-1; 10 nucleotides align to TRBD1. J gave up 12 bases and V 4 bases, and 15 bases lay outside the gene matches. CDR1 is MNHNS and CDR2 is SASEGT in the germline V gene. The CDR3 is 16 amino acids. The DNA for the CDR3 is TGTGCCAGCAGTGTATTGGGGACAGGGGAGGGTCTGGGGCAGTTCTTC. It is translated as CASSVLGTGEGLGQFF.

The chain carries TRBV28 and TRBJ1-4; D may be TRBD1 (5 bases). V gave up 5 bases and J gave up 10 bases, with 14 bases separating them. Germline CDR1 and CDR2: MDHEN and SYDVKM. The CDR3 loop spans 13 amino acids. CDR3 coding DNA: TGTGCCAGCAGTGCGGACAAAAATAGAAAACTGTTTTTT. It yields the protein CASSADKNRKLFF.

The chain employs TRBV7-9 and TRBJ2-3; D remains ambiguous. CDR1 SEHNR and CDR2 FQNEAQ come from the germline V gene (reference sequence). The ends were cut back, 4 bases at V and 6 bases at J, with 11 bases in the middle. The CDR3 has 13 amino acids. The CDR3, as DNA: TGTGCCAGCAGCTACGCCGGGCCTGATACGCAGTATTTT. It yields the protein CASSYAGPDTQYF.

In nucleotides, the CDR3 is TGTGCCACCAGCAGAGGAGGACAGGTACGCCAAGAGACCCAGTACTTC. It codes for CATSRGGQVRQETQYF. The V call is TRBV15, the J call TRBJ2-5; 7 nucleotides match TRBD1. V lost 1 base, J lost 1 base, and 6 bases stayed unmatched. Germline V CDR1 and CDR2: LNHNV, YYDKDF (reference sequence). The CDR3 consists of 16 residues.

This clone was detected only once. The V and J genes are TRBV19 and TRBJ2-7; D uncertain. V was trimmed by 5 bases and J by 4 bases, leaving 15 bases between them. Looked up from germline, CDR1 is LNHDA and CDR2 is SQIVND (reference sequence). The CDR3 contains 14 residues. The CDR3 nucleotides are TGTGCCAGTAGTGTCCGGGTCCAGCCTTACGAGCAGTACTTC. Protein sequence: CASSVRVQPYEQYF.

V and J are TRBV5-1 and TRBJ2-7, with D perhaps matching TRBD2 (6 bases). With 2 bases removed from V and 2 bases from J, the gap between germline ends came to 14 bases. This CDR3 region has 15 residues. Germline V gene sequence: CDR1 SGHRS, CDR2 YFSETQ. Written as DNA, the CDR3 is TGCGCCAGCAGCTTCGGGGGTCTCTTCGCCTACGAGCAGTACTTC. It encodes CASSFGGLFAYEQYF. The full variable domain, completed using reference TRBV5-1 and TRBJ2-7, is KAGVTQTPRYLIKTRGQQVTLSCSPISGHRSVSWYQQTPGQGLQFLFEYFSETQRNKGNFPGRFSGRQFSNSRSEMNVSTLELGDSALYLCASSFGGLFAYEQYFGPGTRLTVT.